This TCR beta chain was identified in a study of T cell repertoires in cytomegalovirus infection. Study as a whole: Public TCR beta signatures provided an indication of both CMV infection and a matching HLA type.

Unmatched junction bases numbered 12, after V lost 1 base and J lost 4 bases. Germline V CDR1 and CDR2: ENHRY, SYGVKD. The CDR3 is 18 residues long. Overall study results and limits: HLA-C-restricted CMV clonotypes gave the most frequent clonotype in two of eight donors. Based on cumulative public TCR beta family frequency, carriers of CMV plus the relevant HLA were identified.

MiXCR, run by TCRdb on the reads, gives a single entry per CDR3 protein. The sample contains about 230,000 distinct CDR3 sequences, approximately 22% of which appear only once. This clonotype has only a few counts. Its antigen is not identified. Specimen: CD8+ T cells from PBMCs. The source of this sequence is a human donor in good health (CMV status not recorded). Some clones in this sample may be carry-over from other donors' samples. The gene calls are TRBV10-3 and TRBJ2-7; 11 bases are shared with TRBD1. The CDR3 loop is CAISEFFLDRGLRYEQYF. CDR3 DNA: TGTGCCATCAGTGAGTTTTTCTTGGACAGGGGGCTTCGGTACGAGCAGTACTTC.